This TCR beta chain was retrieved from a study of Ad26.COV2.S vaccination and SARS-CoV-2 variants. CDR1 and CDR2 from the germline V gene are MDHEN and SYDVKM. The CDR3 covers 11 residues. Trimming left V 4 bases short and J 6 bases short, with 1 base between. Sequenced by immunoSEQ multiplex PCR; TCRdb stores in-frame clones only, minus some. The sample carries approximately 480,000 clones, around 88% recorded once. Treatment meaning: 19 received Ad26.COV2.S at low or high dose, single or two shots; 5 received placebo; per-sample allocation not given. Day 63 following the first vaccine or placebo injection was when the samples were taken.

The clonotype was recovered from a person aged 18-60 years who received the Ad26.COV2.S COVID-19 vaccine or a placebo. The chain carries TRBV28 and TRBJ1-6; D unclear. The sample consisted of peripheral blood, taken in a trial of Ad26.COV2.S vaccine versus placebo. In nucleotides, the CDR3 is TGTGCCAGCAGTTCTAATTCACCCCTCCACTTT. Amino acid sequence: CASSSNSPLHF.